One sample yielded the 25 T cell receptor beta chains listed below, sequenced in a study of T cell responses to AZD1222 COVID-19 vaccine (dated by TCRdb to about 2021). The receptor library was made with the immunoSEQ multiplex PCR assay. TCRdb stores this immuneACCESS table with in-frame sequences only. Part of the clones is absent; in the studies checked, under half of the shortfall reflects unresolved V genes, and no reason is known for the rest. Counted in this sample were around 58,000 clones; roughly 90% of them appeared once. In total, the top ten clones hold roughly 15% of the sample. The sample's time point label, decoded: about 28 days (+/-7) after the second vaccine dose. Here the sequenced sample was peripheral blood, taken 28 days after the second AZD1222 dose. The receptors originated from an adult who received the AZD1222 COVID-19 vaccine.

The chain links TRBV6-2 or TRBV6-3 to TRBJ2-6; either TRBD1 or TRBD2 may fit D (5 bases each). CDR1 is MNHEY, CDR2 SVGEGT, per germline. This CDR3 is 15 amino acids long. The V and J ends lost 6 bases and 0 bases respectively, with 9 bases between them. The CDR3 is CASSHGGSGANVLTF. The DNA of the CDR3 is TGTGCCAGCAGCCATGGGGGCTCTGGGGCCAACGTCCTGACTTTC.

This chain uses TRBV3-1 (or the pseudogene TRBV3-2) with TRBJ2-1; D could derive from TRBD1 or TRBD2 (5 bases each). The V end was cut by 1 base, the J end by 8 bases, with 15 bases between. The length of the CDR3 is 15 residues. Germline CDR1 LGHDT, CDR2 YNNKEL (reference sequence). The CDR3: CASSQAGSMGDEQFF. CDR3 in DNA: TGTGCCAGCAGCCAAGCCGGGTCAATGGGGGATGAGCAGTTCTTC.

A single count supports this clone. This chain links TRBV7-2 with TRBJ1-4; 7 bases align to TRBD1. J was trimmed by 7 bases and V by 5 bases; bases with no gene match: 7. Germline CDR1 reads SGHTA; CDR2 reads FQGNSA. There are 14 residues in the CDR3. In nucleotides, the CDR3 is TGTGCCAGCAGCCTATTGGGACAGCCTGAAAAACTGTTTTTT. This translates into CASSLLGQPEKLFF.

This chain links TRBV25-1 with TRBJ2-2; 7 bases align to TRBD1. Trimming at V came to 3 bases and at J to 6 bases, leaving 4 bases not matched to a gene. The CDR3 contains 14 residues. Germline values: CDR1 MGHDK, CDR2 SYGVNS. The CDR3 DNA reads as TGTGCCAGCAGTGATAAGGGGGCTTCCGGGGAGCTGTTTTTT. Translation gives CASSDKGASGELFF.

The V call is TRBV19, the J call TRBJ2-3, with D unclear. From germline, CDR1 is LNHDA and CDR2 SQIVND (reference sequence). CDR3 length: 11 amino acids. Trimming cost V 6 bases and J 5 bases, with 6 bases left between them. CDR3 sequence: CASRTLDTQYF. DNA of the CDR3: TGTGCCAGTAGGACCCTAGATACGCAGTATTTT.

The chain couples TRBV18 to TRBJ2-1; no clear D gene. V lost 5 bases and J lost 4, with 12 bases in between. There are 14 residues in the CDR3. The germline CDR1 and CDR2 sequences are KGHSH and LQKENI. The DNA for the CDR3 is TGTGCCAGCTCATCCAGAATAGGTTACAATGAGCAGTTCTTC. Residues: CASSSRIGYNEQFF.

J is TRBJ2-1 and V is TRBV5-1; 13 nucleotides match TRBD2. In germline, CDR1 is SGHRS, CDR2 YFSETQ. Trimming cost V 4 bases and J 8 bases; bases outside gene matches: 9. The CDR3 is 16 amino acids. CDR3 DNA sequence: TGCGCCAGCAGCCCCCAACTAGCGGGAGGGCCCTATGAGCAGTTCTTC. It yields the protein CASSPQLAGGPYEQFF.

The chain uses TRBV5-1 and TRBJ1-2; D uncertain. This CDR3 is 16 amino acids long. Germline V gene lookup returns CDR1 SGHRS and CDR2 YFSETQ. V was shortened by 3 bases and J by 4 bases, with 19 bases between the two germline ends. In DNA, the CDR3 is TGCGCCAGCAGCTCATCCACGAGGGTTACACTCTATGGCTACACCTTC. Its translation: CASSSSTRVTLYGYTF.

This rearrangement joins TRBV11-3 to TRBJ1-1; 8 nucleotides match TRBD1. CDR3 length: 14 residues. The trim removed 5 bases at V and 10 bases at J, leaving 12 bases unmatched. In germline, CDR1 is SGHNT, CDR2 YENEEA. CDR3 sequence reads: CASSPRDRSSVAFF. CDR3 in DNA: TGTGCCAGCAGCCCCCGGGACAGGTCTTCAGTAGCTTTCTTT.

This clone has a single count. The chain has TRBV29-1 and TRBJ1-1; D is possibly TRBD1 (5 bases). V dropped 7 bases and J dropped 2 bases, with 14 bases sitting between them. Germline CDR1 and CDR2: SQVTM and ANQGSEA. The CDR3 is made up of 13 amino acids. CDR3: CSGEDRLNTEAFF. CDR3 coding DNA: TGCAGCGGGGAAGACAGATTAAACACTGAAGCTTTCTTT. The full variable domain, its missing parts supplied by reference TRBV29-1 and TRBJ1-1, is SAVISQKPSRDICQRGTSLTIQCQVDSQVTMMFWYRQQPGQSLTLIATANQGSEATYESGFVIDKFPISRPNLTFSTLTVSNMSPEDSSIYLCSGEDRLNTEAFFGQGTRLTVV.

The rearrangement uses TRBV15 and TRBJ1-6, with 8 bases lining up with TRBD1. The CDR3 length is 14 residues. Germline V gene sequence: CDR1 LNHNV, CDR2 YYDKDF (reference sequence). Trimming at V came to 4 bases and at J to 10 bases, leaving 6 bases not matched to a gene. The CDR3: CATSIGQGGSPLHF. The CDR3 coding sequence is TGTGCCACCAGCATCGGACAGGGTGGATCACCCCTCCACTTT.

The V and J genes are TRBV12-3 or TRBV12-4 and TRBJ1-2; a possible D gene is TRBD1 (5 bases). The CDR3 consists of 12 residues. Trimming pared 4 bases from V and 7 bases from J, leaving 10 bases between. This CDR3 reads CASSWGGSGYTF. CDR3 in DNA: TGTGCCAGCAGTTGGGGGGGGAGTGGCTACACCTTC.

V usage is TRBV5-4 and J usage is TRBJ1-2; D remains unclear. CDR1 SGHNT and CDR2 YYREEE come from the germline V gene (reference sequence). The length of the CDR3 is 15 residues. Trimming took 1 base from V and 0 from J, leaving 10 bases between them. CDR3 sequence: CASSLPSLTNYGYTF. The CDR3, as DNA: TGTGCCAGCAGCTTGCCGTCGCTGACTAACTATGGCTACACCTTC.

The V and J genes are TRBV18 and TRBJ2-6; D gene ambiguous. This CDR3 is 17 amino acids long. The V end was cut by 2 bases, the J end by 4 bases, with 15 bases between. From germline, CDR1 is KGHSH and CDR2 LQKENI. Here the CDR3 reads CASSPGNPLVGANVLTF. The DNA for the CDR3 is TGTGCCAGCTCACCAGGGAATCCGCTTGTCGGGGCCAACGTCCTGACTTTC.

The chain carries TRBV5-8 and TRBJ2-7; TRBD2 matches 9 bases. The CDR3 loop spans 14 amino acids. Germline-derived CDR1 and CDR2 are SGHTS and YDEGEE. After removal of 0 bases from V and 3 bases from J, the junction contained 1 base not matched to a gene. In DNA, the CDR3 is TGTGCCAGCAGCTTGGGACTAGCGGTCTACGAGCAGTACTTC. This gives the protein CASSLGLAVYEQYF.

The CDR3 nucleotides read TGTGCCAGCTCACCGATGACGGGAGGCTCCTACGAGCAGTACTTC. Residues: CASSPMTGGSYEQYF. The chain is built from TRBV18 and TRBJ2-7; 7 positions agree with TRBD2. Germline loops: CDR1 KGHSH, CDR2 LQKENI. The CDR3 totals 15 residues. J lost 0 bases, V lost 3 bases, and 5 bases had no gene match.

The V call is TRBV24-1, the J call TRBJ2-1, with D perhaps TRBD1 (5 bases). Germline CDR1 is KGHDR and CDR2 is SFDVKD. The CDR3 is 15 amino acids. The V and J ends lost 3 bases and 1 base respectively, with 9 bases between them. CDR3: CATSDARVSYNEQFF. The CDR3 region has the DNA TGTGCCACCAGTGATGCCAGGGTATCCTACAATGAGCAGTTCTTC.

The rearrangement links TRBV24-1 to TRBJ1-5; D unresolved. This CDR3 is 13 amino acids long. Germline CDR1 is KGHDR and CDR2 is SFDVKD. With 4 bases removed from V and 4 bases from J, the gap between germline ends came to 7 bases. The CDR3 region is CATSDRKNQPQHF. As DNA, the CDR3 is TGTGCCACCAGTGACCGGAAAAATCAGCCCCAGCATTTT.

The chain carries TRBV30 and TRBJ2-1; the D gene could be TRBD1 or TRBD2 (5 bases each). The V gene lost 1 base and the J gene lost 7 bases, with 14 bases spanning the gap. CDR1 and CDR2 (germline): GTSNPN, SVGIG (reference sequence). The CDR3 consists of 14 residues. CDR3: CAWSGSVSGNEQFF. The CDR3 DNA is TGTGCCTGGAGTGGTAGCGTTTCAGGGAATGAGCAGTTCTTC.

V gene TRBV9 combines with J gene TRBJ1-2; D gene ambiguous. The CDR3 spans 15 residues. V was cut by 3 bases and J by 2 bases, with 14 bases left in between. CDR1 and CDR2 (germline): SGDLS, YYNGEE. CDR3 in DNA: TGTGCCAGCAGCGAGAACAGTGGACCCAACTATGGCTACACCTTC. Protein product: CASSENSGPNYGYTF.

The V and J genes are TRBV5-6 and TRBJ1-2, with 7 bases identical to TRBD1. Looked up from germline, CDR1 is SGHDT and CDR2 is YYEEEE. This CDR3 region has 14 residues. The trim removed 0 bases at V and 8 bases at J, leaving 7 bases unmatched. Here the CDR3 DNA reads TGTGCCAGCAGCTTGGCAACAGGGGTTTGGGGCTACACCTTC. Translated, it gives CASSLATGVWGYTF.

The chain combines TRBV6-1 with TRBJ1-4, with D unresolved. Deletions cut 0 bases from V and 3 bases from J, with 5 bases between. The CDR3 length is 14 residues. Looked up from germline, CDR1 is MNHNS and CDR2 is SASEGT. CDR3 region: CASSEALANEKLFF. CDR3 nucleotide sequence: TGTGCCAGCAGTGAAGCGCTGGCTAATGAAAAACTGTTTTTT.

This clone showed up just a few times. This chain uses TRBV7-7 with TRBJ2-2, with 8 bases that match TRBD1. Germline V gives CDR1 SSHAT, CDR2 FNYEAQ (reference sequence). The CDR3 runs 16 residues. V gave up 8 bases and J gave up 3 bases; unmatched junction bases: 11. This chain's CDR3 is CASGIQGAVYTGELFF. The CDR3 DNA is TGTGCCAGCGGAATCCAGGGGGCAGTGTACACCGGGGAGCTGTTTTTT.

V usage is TRBV6-5 and J usage is TRBJ1-3, with TRBD1 matching 7 bases. Trimming took 5 bases from V and 4 from J; bases not matched to a gene: 5. The V gene's germline CDR1 is MNHEY and CDR2 SVGAGI. This CDR3 is built from 14 residues. This chain's CDR3 is CASSTLQGGNTIYF. The CDR3, as DNA: TGTGCCAGCAGTACCTTACAGGGGGGAAACACCATATATTTT.

V gene TRBV5-1 combines with J gene TRBJ1-6; 8 bases are a match to TRBD1. The germline CDR1 and CDR2 sequences are SGHRS and YFSETQ. Losses at the gene ends were 0 bases for V and 10 bases for J; bases not matched to a gene: 6. The CDR3 is 15 residues long. In DNA form, the CDR3 reads TGCGCCAGCAGCTTGGGGACAGGGACGGCCTCACCCCTCCACTTT. This gives the protein CASSLGTGTASPLHF.